This TCR beta chain was documented in a study of radiotherapy plus CTLA-4 blockade in lung cancer. Study in general: Across the patients, objective responses occurred in approximately 19%, and disease control in 30% to 40%. Points from the study as a whole: Some TCR clones had been derived from tumors. These clones expanded in peripheral blood after radiotherapy plus ipilimumab.

CDR3 size: 14 residues. Losses at the gene ends were 7 bases for V and 8 bases for J; bases not matched to a gene: 10. Germline lookup yields CDR1 MDHEN and CDR2 SYDVKM. A note on this clone: The antigen remains undetermined.

Only in-frame clones appear in the TCRdb table, and some are missing; sequencing was by immunoSEQ multiplex PCR. Here the sample spans about 78,000 clones, around 84% being singletons. In chemo-refractory metastatic non-small-cell lung cancer, patients got ipilimumab CTLA-4 blockade together with focal radiation. This receptor was taken from a human donor with non-small cell lung cancer who had stable disease on radiotherapy plus ipilimumab. The chain carries TRBV28 and TRBJ2-1; 8 bases are shared with TRBD1. Material: peripheral blood, obtained from a patient treated with radiotherapy plus ipilimumab. The CDR3 coding sequence is TGTGCCAGCATTAGGGCAGGGGGCATCTATGAGCAGTTCTTC. This gives the protein CASIRAGGIYEQFF.